This entry features one T cell receptor (beta chain) sequence. Antigen unknown. This sample stems from a study of metastatic and nonmetastatic thyroid tumors. Turning to the study itself: The study looked at repertoires side by side in blood and in tumor or nodule tissue from malignant and benign thyroid patients. Whole-study findings and limits: A significant increase in TCR beta diversity was reportedly seen in malignant thyroid tumors relative to benign nodules, in blood and tumor.

As processed by the authors: To classify distant metastasis in papillary thyroid cancer, a model was built from CDR3 differences across clinicopathological groups. From the PCR reads, TCRdb re-called clones with MiXCR. The V and J calls come from TCRdb's annotation, not from the publication. The data contain approximately 6,000 clones, 34% of them seen just once; the ten biggest clones take up roughly 28%. With 4 bases removed from V and 0 bases from J, the gap between germline ends came to 16 bases. Germline values: CDR1 MGHRA, CDR2 YSYEKL. The CDR3 is made up of 16 amino acids. Every patient was untreated before thyroid surgery.

Sequencing was performed on adjacent normal tissue. This clonotype originated in a male donor with papillary thyroid cancer or a benign thyroid nodule (not recorded which). Some clones in this sample may be carry-over from other donors' samples. V is TRBV4-1 and J is TRBJ2-7; perhaps TRBD1 as D (6 bases). CDR3 protein: CASSLDDRSGSYEQYF. In DNA, the CDR3 is TGCGCCAGCAGCCTCGACGACAGGTCCGGCTCCTACGAGCAGTACTTC.